These T cell receptor beta chains were read from a single sample in a study of PD-1 blockade in classical Hodgkin lymphoma. TCRdb's table, derived via immunoSEQ multiplex PCR, lists solely in-frame clones and lacks some. Here the sample spans roughly 60,000 clones, under 95% being singletons. This specimen consisted of peripheral blood mononuclear cells (PBMCs), obtained at baseline. The receptors were gathered from a human donor with classical Hodgkin lymphoma. Each CDR3 is given with its conserved first and last residue. Each record gives: V gene, clone size, D gene, CDR3 length, J gene, CDR3 DNA, CDR3 protein. D genes are given only for firm matches. The size entry is marked missing in some rows and otherwise reads once, few, many or a size class.

>TRBV5-5|.|.|18|TRBJ1-5
TGTGCCAGCAGCTTGGGAATCGTTTTGGTGGGGAGCAATCAGCCCCAGCATTTT
CASSLGIVLVGSNQPQHF
>TRBV6-6|.|TRBD1|14|TRBJ2-1
TGTGCCAGCAGTCAACAGGGGGCGTACAATGAGCAGTTCTTC
CASSQQGAYNEQFF
>TRBV27|.|.|14|TRBJ2-1
TGTGCCAGCAGTTTAACTCCAGGTTACAATGAGCAGTTCTTC
CASSLTPGYNEQFF
>TRBV2|.|TRBD1|13|TRBJ1-1
TGTGCCAGGGGGACAGGGTGGAACACTGAAGCTTTCTTT
CARGTGWNTEAFF
>TRBV19|.|TRBD1|13|TRBJ1-4
TGTGCCAGTACCCACAGGGGGGGAGAAAAACTGTTTTTT
CASTHRGGEKLFF
>TRBV19|.|.|14|TRBJ1-5
TGTGCCAGTAGTATCCTAGAAGGGAATCAGCCCCAGCATTTT
CASSILEGNQPQHF
>TRBV6-1|.|TRBD1|12|TRBJ1-2
TGTGCCAGCAGTGAAAGGGGGCTCGGCTACACCTTC
CASSERGLGYTF
>TRBV28|.|.|11|TRBJ1-5
TGTGCCAATCCCGGCGTCCAGCCCCAGCATTTT
CANPGVQPQHF
>TRBV4-2|.|.|16|TRBJ2-5
TGTGCCAGCAGCCAAGATCTTCCGGAAGAGACGGAGACCCAGTACTTC
CASSQDLPEETETQYF
>TRBV30|.|TRBD1|18|TRBJ1-6
TGTGCCTGGAGTGTACCCTTCCGAGGACAGGGGGCTTATTCACCCCTCCACTTT
CAWSVPFRGQGAYSPLHF
>TRBV19|.|TRBD1|12|TRBJ2-7
TGTGCCAGTAGTACGGGACAGTACGAGCAGTACTTC
CASSTGQYEQYF
>TRBV7-9|.|TRBD2|15|TRBJ2-7
TGTGCCAGCAGCTTAGGGACTAGCGGGAGTAGCGAGCAGTACTTC
CASSLGTSGSSEQYF
>TRBV4-3|few|.|14|TRBJ2-5
TGCGCCAGCAGCCAAGAGGGGGATGGAGAGACCCAGTACTTC
CASSQEGDGETQYF
>TRBV7-7|.|.|13|TRBJ2-5
TGTGCTAGCAGCCCAGGTCTCCAAGAGACCCAGTACTTC
CASSPGLQETQYF
>TRBV6-6|.|TRBD2|15|TRBJ2-7
TGTGCCAGCAGTTATTTAGCGGGCCCGGGCTACGAGCAGTACTTC
CASSYLAGPGYEQYF
>TRBV6-1|.|.|18|TRBJ2-2
TGTGCCAGCAGTGAACTGGCAGGGCCTGCCGCGAACACCGGGGAGCTGTTTTTT
CASSELAGPAANTGELFF
>TRBV10-3|.|TRBD2|16|TRBJ2-7
TGTGCCATCAGTGGGTCCTCCCCTAGCGGGGGCGCAGAGCAGTACTTC
CAISGSSPSGGAEQYF
>TRBV28|few|.|14|TRBJ1-1
TGTGCCAGCAGTTTGAGCAGGAGGAACACTGAAGCTTTCTTT
CASSLSRRNTEAFF
>TRBV11-2|.|.|18|TRBJ2-3
TGTGCCAGCACCTCTGCCCGCCACCACCCGGGTCGCACAGATACGCAGTATTTT
CASTSARHHPGRTDTQYF
>TRBV5-1|.|.|15|TRBJ2-2
TGCGCCAGCAGCTTGGCAGATCTTAACACCGGGGAGCTGTTTTTT
CASSLADLNTGELFF
>TRBV11-2|.|.|14|TRBJ2-7
TGTGCCAGCAGCTCGATGACAGGCTTAGAAGAGCAGTACTTC
CASSSMTGLEEQYF
>TRBV27|.|.|15|TRBJ1-2
TGTGCCAGCAGTCCAGGGACACCACATAACTATGGCTACACCTTC
CASSPGTPHNYGYTF
>TRBV6-1|.|.|16|TRBJ2-1
TGTGCCAGCAGTGAAGTTCCGGGGGGCCTCTACAATGAGCAGTTCTTC
CASSEVPGGLYNEQFF
>TRBV25-1|.|.|13|TRBJ2-6
TGTGCCAGCCTCCTTTCTGGGGCCAACGTCCTGACTTTC
CASLLSGANVLTF
>TRBV7-8|.|.|19|TRBJ1-2
TGTGCCAGCAGCTTAGATAGGTGGCAGGGCCTATCGAGGCGCTATGGCTACACCTTC
CASSLDRWQGLSRRYGYTF
>TRBV11-2|.|.|16|TRBJ2-1
TGTGCCAGCAGCTTAGTCGGGGGAATTCAGGGGAATGAGCAGTTCTTC
CASSLVGGIQGNEQFF
>TRBV19|.|.|17|TRBJ2-3
TGTGCCAGTAGTTGGTGCCGGGCCCGATTTTGCACAGATACGCAGTATTTT
CASSWCRARFCTDTQYF
>TRBV5-1|.|.|14|TRBJ1-4
TGCGCCAGCAGCTTGCGAGGGAGGGAAGAAAAACTGTTTTTT
CASSLRGREEKLFF
>TRBV7-9|.|TRBD2|15|TRBJ2-1
TGTGCCAGCAGCTTAGCGGCGGGAGGCTACAATGAGCAGTTCTTC
CASSLAAGGYNEQFF
>TRBV19|.|TRBD1|16|TRBJ1-5
TGTGCCAGTAGTATTGAACAGGGGGCAGGGAATCAGCCCCAGCATTTT
CASSIEQGAGNQPQHF
>TRBV6-6|.|.|14|TRBJ2-1
TGTGCCAGCAGTTACGCGGGACACTACAATGAGCAGTTCTTC
CASSYAGHYNEQFF
>TRBV2|.|.|14|TRBJ2-3
TGTGCCAGCAGCCTCCGGGTTCCCACAGATACGCAGTATTTT
CASSLRVPTDTQYF
>TRBV27|.|.|14|TRBJ2-7
TGTGCCAGCAGTCCCCGTATGTCCTCCTACGAGCAGTACTTC
CASSPRMSSYEQYF
>TRBV9|.|.|13|TRBJ2-3
TGTGCCAGCAGCGTAGAAACCCGGGATACGCAGTATTTT
CASSVETRDTQYF
>TRBV4-1|few|.|14|TRBJ1-5
TGCGCCAGCAGCCTGTCAGGGGACGATCAGCCCCAGCATTTT
CASSLSGDDQPQHF
>TRBV27|.|.|16|TRBJ2-7
TGTGCCAGCAGTTTATCGATAACGTCGAGCTCCTACGAGCAGTACTTC
CASSLSITSSSYEQYF
>TRBV5-1|once|.|14|TRBJ2-7
TGCGCCAGCAGCCCTGGCTGGGAAGAAGACGAGCAGTACTTC
CASSPGWEEDEQYF
>TRBV6-5|.|.|14|TRBJ2-5
TGTGCCAGCAGTTACTTTAGGTCTAGAGAGACCCAGTACTTC
CASSYFRSRETQYF
>TRBV6-1|once|.|15|TRBJ2-2
TGTGCCAGCAGTAGAAGGGGGGGAAACCCCGGGGAGCTGTTTTTT
CASSRRGGNPGELFF
>TRBV7-6|.|.|14|TRBJ2-5
TGTGCCAGCAGCTTTACAGGGTACGGGGAGACCCAGTACTTC
CASSFTGYGETQYF
>TRBV5-1|few|.|13|TRBJ2-7
TGCGCCAGCAGCCCGAAGGGAAATTACGAGCAGTACTTC
CASSPKGNYEQYF